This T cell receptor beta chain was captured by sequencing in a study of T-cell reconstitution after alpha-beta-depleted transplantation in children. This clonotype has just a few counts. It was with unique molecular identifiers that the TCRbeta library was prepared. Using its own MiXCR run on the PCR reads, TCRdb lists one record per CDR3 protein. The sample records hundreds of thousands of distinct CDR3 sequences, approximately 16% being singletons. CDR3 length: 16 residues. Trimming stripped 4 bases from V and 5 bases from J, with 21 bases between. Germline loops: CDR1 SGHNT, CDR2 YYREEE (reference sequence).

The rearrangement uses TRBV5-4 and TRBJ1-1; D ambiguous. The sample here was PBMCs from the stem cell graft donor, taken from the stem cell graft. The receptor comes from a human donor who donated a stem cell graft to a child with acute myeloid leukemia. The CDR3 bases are TGTGCCAGCAGCCTCCCCCGGTTAGCGGTGGGGACTGAAGCTTTCTTT. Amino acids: CASSLPRLAVGTEAFF.